A selection of T cell receptor beta chains follows, all from one sample in a study of beta chain features in type 1 diabetes. The method was immunoSEQ multiplex PCR; TCRdb's version includes in-frame clones alone and lacks a portion of them. The sample has approximately 84,000 clones, around a third seen once. Sequencing input: stem cell memory CD4+ T cells from blood. These receptors all stem from a woman younger than 30 in good health. Both conserved end residues are part of each CDR3. The order of the fields is CDR3 length, V gene, J gene, clone size, D gene, CDR3 DNA, CDR3 protein. A D gene is named only where the DNA matches it firmly. Expanded clones get a size class; other rows say once, few or many, or leave the size out.

cdr3_length: 16; v_call: TRBV27; j_call: TRBJ2-4; clone_size: few; d_call: TRBD1; cdr3_nt: TGTGCCAGCAGGAGCAGGGACAGGTTAGCCAAAAACATTCAGTACTTC; cdr3_aa: CASRSRDRLAKNIQYF
cdr3_length: 14; v_call: TRBV18; j_call: TRBJ2-3; clone_size: NA; d_call: NA; cdr3_nt: TGTGCCAGCTCCCCACCCGGAGGTACAGATACGCAGTATTTT; cdr3_aa: CASSPPGGTDTQYF
cdr3_length: 15; v_call: TRBV13; j_call: TRBJ1-1; clone_size: NA; d_call: NA; cdr3_nt: TGTGCCAGCAGTCGAGAGAGGCTCATGAACACTGAAGCTTTCTTT; cdr3_aa: CASSRERLMNTEAFF
cdr3_length: 14; v_call: TRBV19; j_call: TRBJ2-2; clone_size: NA; d_call: NA; cdr3_nt: TGTGCCAGTAGTATAGGAGCCGGGACCGGGGAGCTGTTTTTT; cdr3_aa: CASSIGAGTGELFF
cdr3_length: 13; v_call: TRBV30; j_call: TRBJ2-7; clone_size: many; d_call: NA; cdr3_nt: TGTGCCTGGACTCCTGGGGGACTCTACGAGCAGTACTTC; cdr3_aa: CAWTPGGLYEQYF
cdr3_length: 12; v_call: TRBV30; j_call: TRBJ2-5; clone_size: NA; d_call: NA; cdr3_nt: TGTGCCTGGAGCAGGGGCCAAGAGACCCAGTACTTC; cdr3_aa: CAWSRGQETQYF
cdr3_length: 14; v_call: TRBV7-2; j_call: TRBJ2-1; clone_size: few; d_call: TRBD2; cdr3_nt: TGTGCCAGCAGCTTATTCGGGGGGTTCAATGAGCAGTTCTTC; cdr3_aa: CASSLFGGFNEQFF
cdr3_length: 12; v_call: TRBV30; j_call: TRBJ1-2; clone_size: many; d_call: TRBD1; cdr3_nt: TGTGCCGGACAGGGAATCAACTATGGCTACACCTTC; cdr3_aa: CAGQGINYGYTF
cdr3_length: 15; v_call: TRBV5-1; j_call: TRBJ2-7; clone_size: NA; d_call: TRBD2; cdr3_nt: TGCGCCAGCAGCTTAGTACTTGCGGGAGGAAGCGAGCAGTACTTC; cdr3_aa: CASSLVLAGGSEQYF
cdr3_length: 13; v_call: TRBV29-1; j_call: TRBJ2-5; clone_size: NA; d_call: NA; cdr3_nt: TGCAGCGTAGCCGGGACAACGAAGGAGACCCAGTACTTC; cdr3_aa: CSVAGTTKETQYF